The sequence of this T cell receptor beta chain was determined in a study of cytomegalovirus exposure and HLA in healthy donors. Trimming cost V 3 bases and J 4 bases, with 12 bases left between them. This CDR3 comprises 14 residues. Germline V gene lookup returns CDR1 SNHLY and CDR2 FYNNEI. Primers for the PCR totalled 60 Vbeta and 13 Jbeta. Data came from immunoSEQ multiplex PCR; TCRdb stores just in-frame clones and leaves some out. The table shows 120,000 to 150,000 clones, with more than 65% occurring only once. Sequenced material: PBMCs. The chain is built from TRBV2 and TRBJ1-2; the D gene is possibly TRBD1 (6 bases). The TCR was taken from a man aged 25 to 45 in good health and CMV-seropositive. CDR3: CASSDYRGGYGYTF. In DNA, the CDR3 is TGTGCCAGCAGTGATTATAGGGGGGGCTATGGCTACACCTTC.